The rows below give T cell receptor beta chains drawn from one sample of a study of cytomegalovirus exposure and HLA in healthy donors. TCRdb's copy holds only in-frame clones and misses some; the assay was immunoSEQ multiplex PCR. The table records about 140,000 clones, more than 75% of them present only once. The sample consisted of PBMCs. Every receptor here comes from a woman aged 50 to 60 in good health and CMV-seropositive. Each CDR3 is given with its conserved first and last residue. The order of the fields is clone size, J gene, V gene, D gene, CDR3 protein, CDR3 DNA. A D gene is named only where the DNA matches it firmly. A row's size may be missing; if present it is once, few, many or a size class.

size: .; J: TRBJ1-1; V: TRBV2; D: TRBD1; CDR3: CASNRDRDTEAFF; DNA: TGTGCCAGCAACAGGGACAGAGACACTGAAGCTTTCTTT
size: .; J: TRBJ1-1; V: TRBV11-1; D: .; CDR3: CASSLFRGAEGTEAFF; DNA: TGTGCCAGCAGCTTATTTCGGGGGGCGGAAGGCACTGAAGCTTTCTTT
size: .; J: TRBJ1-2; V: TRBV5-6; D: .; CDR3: CASSYGTGHSIGYTF; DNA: TGTGCCAGCAGCTACGGTACGGGACATTCGATTGGCTACACCTTC
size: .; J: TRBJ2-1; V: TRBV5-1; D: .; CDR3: CASSLEGGAYNEQFF; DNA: TGCGCCAGCAGCTTGGAAGGGGGGGCCTACAATGAGCAGTTCTTC
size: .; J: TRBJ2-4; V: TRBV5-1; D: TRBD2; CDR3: CASSLAVSGGLAKNIQYF; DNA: TGCGCCAGCAGCTTGGCCGTTAGCGGGGGGCTAGCCAAAAACATTCAGTACTTC
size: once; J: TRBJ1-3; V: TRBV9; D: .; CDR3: CASSAGQRSGNTIYF; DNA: TGTGCCAGCAGCGCCGGACAACGCTCTGGAAACACCATATATTTT
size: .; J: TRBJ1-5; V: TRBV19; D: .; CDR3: CASSIISGSNQPQHF; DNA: TGTGCCAGTAGTATAATTTCAGGCAGCAATCAGCCCCAGCATTTT
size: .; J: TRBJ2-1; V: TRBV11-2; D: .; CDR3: CASSFMGGQFF; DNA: TGTGCCAGCAGCTTCATGGGGGGGCAGTTCTTC
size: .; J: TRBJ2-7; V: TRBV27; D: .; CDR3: CASSLGVIYEQYF; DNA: TGTGCCAGCAGTTTAGGAGTGATCTACGAGCAGTACTTC
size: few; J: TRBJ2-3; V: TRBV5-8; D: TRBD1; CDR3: CASSTGQVRSTDTQYF; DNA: TGTGCCAGCAGCACGGGACAGGTCAGAAGCACAGATACGCAGTATTTT
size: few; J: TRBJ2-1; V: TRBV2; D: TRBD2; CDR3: CASSLGLLIGPEQFF; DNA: TGTGCCAGCAGCTTGGGACTACTAATCGGACCCGAGCAGTTCTTC
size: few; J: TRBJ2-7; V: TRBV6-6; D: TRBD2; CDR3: CASSSGLDYEQYF; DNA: TGTGCCAGCAGTTCGGGACTAGACTACGAGCAGTACTTC
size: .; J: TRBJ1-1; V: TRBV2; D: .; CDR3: CASQANIRGTEAFF; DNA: TGTGCCAGTCAAGCCAACATCCGGGGCACTGAAGCTTTCTTT
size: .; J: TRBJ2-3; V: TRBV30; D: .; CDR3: CAWSVTGADTQYF; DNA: TGTGCCTGGAGTGTAACCGGGGCAGATACGCAGTATTTT
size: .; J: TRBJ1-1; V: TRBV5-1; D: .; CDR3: CASSPQIVTGTMNTEAFF; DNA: TGCGCCAGCAGCCCCCAAATCGTGACAGGTACCATGAACACTGAAGCTTTCTTT
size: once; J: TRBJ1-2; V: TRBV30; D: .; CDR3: CAWGGDGLLYGYTF; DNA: TGTGCCTGGGGGGGGGACGGACTTTTATATGGCTACACCTTC
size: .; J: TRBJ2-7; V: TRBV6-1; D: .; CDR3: CASQRHQGEQYF; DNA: TGTGCCAGCCAGCGACACCAGGGAGAGCAGTACTTC
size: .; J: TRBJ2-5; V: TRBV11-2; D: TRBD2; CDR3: CASSTGTSAETQYF; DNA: TGTGCCAGCAGCACGGGGACTAGCGCAGAGACCCAGTACTTC
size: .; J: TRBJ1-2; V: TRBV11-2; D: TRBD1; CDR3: CASSPSPKGQPNYGYTF; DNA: TGTGCCAGCAGCCCCTCCCCGAAGGGACAGCCCAACTATGGCTACACCTTC
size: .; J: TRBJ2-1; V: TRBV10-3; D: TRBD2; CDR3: CAIREAGGSADEQFF; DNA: TGTGCCATCAGGGAAGCGGGAGGTTCGGCGGATGAGCAGTTCTTC
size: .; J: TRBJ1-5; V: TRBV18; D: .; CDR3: CASSPPGVAQPQHF; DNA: TGTGCCAGCTCCCCCCCGGGGGTTGCTCAGCCCCAGCATTTT
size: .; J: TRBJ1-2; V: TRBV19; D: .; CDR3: CASRADYGYTF; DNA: TGTGCCAGTAGGGCAGACTATGGCTACACCTTC
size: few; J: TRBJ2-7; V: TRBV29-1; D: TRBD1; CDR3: CSASGQGDYEQYF; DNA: TGCAGCGCCTCGGGACAGGGGGACTACGAGCAGTACTTC
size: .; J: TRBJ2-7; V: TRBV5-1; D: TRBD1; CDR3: CASSVGQGFYEQYF; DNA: TGCGCCAGCAGCGTCGGACAGGGCTTCTACGAGCAGTACTTC
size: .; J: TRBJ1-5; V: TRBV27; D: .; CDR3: CASSYQVNQPQHF; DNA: TGTGCCAGCAGTTATCAGGTCAATCAGCCCCAGCATTTT
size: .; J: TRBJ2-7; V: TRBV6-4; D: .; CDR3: CASSLLRSYEQYF; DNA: TGTGCCAGCAGCCTACTACGCTCCTACGAGCAGTACTTC
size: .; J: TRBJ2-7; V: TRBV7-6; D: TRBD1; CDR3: CASSLGGQGTHEQYF; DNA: TGTGCCAGCAGCTTAGGTGGACAGGGAACCCACGAGCAGTACTTC
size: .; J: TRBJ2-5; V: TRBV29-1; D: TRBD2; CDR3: CSVEFLAGGGGAQETQYF; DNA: TGCAGCGTTGAATTCCTAGCGGGAGGGGGAGGGGCCCAAGAGACCCAGTACTTC
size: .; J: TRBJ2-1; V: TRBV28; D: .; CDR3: CASSLLGAYNEQFF; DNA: TGTGCCAGCAGTTTATTGGGAGCCTACAATGAGCAGTTCTTC
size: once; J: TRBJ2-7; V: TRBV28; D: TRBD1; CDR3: CASSFFGWTGHGEQYF; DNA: TGTGCCAGCAGTTTTTTCGGATGGACAGGGCACGGCGAGCAGTACTTC
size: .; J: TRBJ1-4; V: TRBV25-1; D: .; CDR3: CASGAPNGEKLFF; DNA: TGTGCCAGTGGCGCCCCCAACGGGGAAAAACTGTTTTTT
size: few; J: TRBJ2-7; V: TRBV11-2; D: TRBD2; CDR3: CASERTSGYTGEQYF; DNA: TGTGCCAGCGAGCGAACTAGCGGGTACACGGGGGAGCAGTACTTC
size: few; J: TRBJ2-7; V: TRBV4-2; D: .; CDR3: CASSQDPGGRSYEQYF; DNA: TGTGCCAGCAGCCAAGATCCTGGGGGCCGATCCTACGAGCAGTACTTC
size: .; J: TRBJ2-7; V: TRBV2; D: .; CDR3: CASEGLPYEQYF; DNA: TGTGCCAGCGAGGGACTCCCCTACGAGCAGTACTTC
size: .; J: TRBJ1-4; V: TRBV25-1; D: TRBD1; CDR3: CASRGQGEGLKGKLFF; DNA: TGTGCCAGCCGGGGACAGGGGGAAGGCCTTAAGGGAAAACTGTTTTTT
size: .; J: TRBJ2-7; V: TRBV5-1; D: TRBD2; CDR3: CASSLVASGTYEQYF; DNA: TGCGCCAGCAGCTTGGTAGCTAGCGGAACCTACGAGCAGTACTTC
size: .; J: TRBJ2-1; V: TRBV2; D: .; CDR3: CASSSRDSSYNEQFF; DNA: TGTGCCAGCAGCTCCCGGGACTCATCCTACAATGAGCAGTTCTTC
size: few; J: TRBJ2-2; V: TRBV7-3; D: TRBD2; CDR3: CASSLIAAGAHTGELFF; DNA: TGTGCCAGCAGCTTAATAGCAGCGGGAGCCCACACCGGGGAGCTGTTTTTT
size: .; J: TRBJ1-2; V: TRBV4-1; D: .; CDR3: CASSHPGGGGYGYTF; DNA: TGCGCCAGCAGCCACCCCGGAGGCGGCGGCTATGGCTACACCTTC
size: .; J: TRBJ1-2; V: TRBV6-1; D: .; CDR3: CASSQLWNYGYTF; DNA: TGTGCCAGCAGTCAACTCTGGAACTATGGCTACACCTTC
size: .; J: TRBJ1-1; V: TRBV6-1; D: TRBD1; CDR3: CASAQAQGQAEAFF; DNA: TGTGCCAGCGCTCAGGCGCAGGGACAGGCTGAAGCTTTCTTT
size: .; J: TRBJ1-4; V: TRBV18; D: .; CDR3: CASSPIRGATNEKLFF; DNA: TGTGCCAGCTCACCGATCAGGGGTGCAACTAATGAAAAACTGTTTTTT
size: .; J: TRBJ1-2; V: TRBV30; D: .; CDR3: CAWSVTGFGYTF; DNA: TGTGCCTGGAGTGTGACAGGTTTTGGCTACACCTTC
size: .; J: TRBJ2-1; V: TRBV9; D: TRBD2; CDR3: CARTALWTRAYNEQFF; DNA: TGTGCCAGGACTGCTTTATGGACTAGAGCCTACAATGAGCAGTTCTTC
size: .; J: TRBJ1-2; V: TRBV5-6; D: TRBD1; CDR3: CASSLAPDRGFPYGYTF; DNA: TGTGCCAGCAGCTTGGCACCGGACAGGGGGTTCCCATATGGCTACACCTTC
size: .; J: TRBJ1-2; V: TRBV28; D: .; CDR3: CASQVSHYGYTF; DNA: TGTGCCTCGCAGGTGTCGCATTATGGCTACACCTTC
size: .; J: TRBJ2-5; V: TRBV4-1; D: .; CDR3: CASSQVPLALWEDGKTQYF; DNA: TGCGCCAGCAGCCAAGTCCCCTTAGCGTTGTGGGAGGACGGAAAGACCCAGTACTTC
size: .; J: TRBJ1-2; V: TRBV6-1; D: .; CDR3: CATPAGTPPNYGYTF; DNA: TGTGCCACTCCGGCCGGGACACCCCCTAACTATGGCTACACCTTC
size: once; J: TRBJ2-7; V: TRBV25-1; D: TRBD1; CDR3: CASSPGTVGSYEQYF; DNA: TGTGCCAGCAGCCCCGGGACAGTGGGATCCTACGAGCAGTACTTC
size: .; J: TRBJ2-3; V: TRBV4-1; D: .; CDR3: CASSQVLAGLRADTQYF; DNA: TGCGCCAGCAGCCAAGTCCTCGCAGGACTTCGAGCCGATACGCAGTATTTT
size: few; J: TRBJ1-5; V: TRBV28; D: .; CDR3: CASTPTGWAQPQHF; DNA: TGTGCCAGCACCCCGACAGGATGGGCTCAGCCCCAGCATTTT
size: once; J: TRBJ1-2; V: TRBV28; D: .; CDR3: CASSGTLGGGYTF; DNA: TGTGCCAGCAGCGGGACTTTGGGGGGTGGCTACACCTTC
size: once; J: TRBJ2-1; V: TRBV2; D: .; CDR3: CASRDDRPAYNEQFF; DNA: TGTGCCAGCAGGGACGACAGGCCAGCCTACAATGAGCAGTTCTTC
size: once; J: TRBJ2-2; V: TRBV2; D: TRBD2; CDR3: CASTRLAGGMWTGELFF; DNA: TGTGCCAGCACCAGACTAGCGGGAGGCATGTGGACCGGGGAGCTGTTTTTT
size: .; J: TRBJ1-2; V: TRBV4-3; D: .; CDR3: CASSQEAGQIYGYTF; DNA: TGCGCCAGCAGCCAAGAGGCTGGACAGATCTATGGCTACACCTTC
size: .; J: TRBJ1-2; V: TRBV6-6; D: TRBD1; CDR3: CASNSGQEGFYGYTF; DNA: TGTGCCAGCAACTCGGGACAGGAGGGGTTCTATGGCTACACCTTC
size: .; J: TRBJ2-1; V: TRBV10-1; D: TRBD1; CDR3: CASSDGTGYYNEQFF; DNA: TGCGCCAGCAGCGACGGGACAGGGTATTACAATGAGCAGTTCTTC
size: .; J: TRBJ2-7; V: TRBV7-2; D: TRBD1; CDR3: CASSLDRVREQYF; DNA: TGTGCCAGCAGCTTGGACAGGGTCCGCGAGCAGTACTTC
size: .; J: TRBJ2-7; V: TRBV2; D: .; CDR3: CASREDSSYEQYF; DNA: TGTGCCAGCAGAGAGGACAGCTCCTACGAGCAGTACTTC